The sequence of this T cell receptor (beta chain) was determined in a study of blood T cell repertoires in COVID-19. Overall study: The United States, Italy and Spain supplied acute and convalescent COVID-19 samples. Sample material is recorded as cDNA or gDNA derived from T cells, B-cell-depleted T cells, or PBMCs.

Original handling: Amplification with reference gene primers provided the estimates of nucleated cell counts. The data were produced by immunoSEQ multiplex PCR, yet TCRdb's version contains in-frame clones alone and is incomplete. From that table come the V and J calls and clone size; the DNA was used to work out D and trimming. Here the sample spans 100,000 to 150,000 clones, 84% being singletons. The CDR3 sequence is 16 residues long. With 1 base clipped from V and 2 bases from J, the junction kept 3 bases outside the gene matches. CDR1 is LGHDT, CDR2 YNNKEL, per germline (reference sequence). The chain has TRBV3-1 (or the pseudogene TRBV3-2) and TRBJ2-2; 8 bases line up with TRBD1. The origin of this receptor is a woman aged 80 or over with acute or convalescent COVID-19. Sequencing was carried out using peripheral blood. CDR3: CASSQGTGFNTGELFF. The CDR3 DNA reads TGTGCCAGCAGCCAAGGGACAGGGTTTAACACCGGGGAGCTGTTTTTT.